This T cell receptor (beta chain) was documented in a study of cytomegalovirus exposure and HLA in healthy donors (dated by TCRdb to about 2017). With regard to the full study: An earlier analysis of roughly 610 of the donors reported under 300 Gb of sequence data and roughly 120 million unique TCR beta sequences obtained from 150 million to 200 million T cells. Roughly 300 gigabases of sequencing data and tens of millions of unique TCR sequences were included in an early release covering several hundred HLA-typed donors. The genetic ancestry cluster associated with self-reported Caucasian donors included approximately 85% of the roughly 410 genotyped donors. The study aimed to test whether signatures of past pathogen exposure could be identified by cataloging public T cell receptors. Using immunosequencing, the study profiled T cell repertoires from approximately 700 subjects and related those repertoires to cytomegalovirus serostatus. Besides the first cohort of roughly 660 subjects, a separate validation cohort made up of 120 different subjects was used. To predict cytomegalovirus infection status, the study combined high-throughput TCR immunosequencing, statistical association of individual TCRs with disease status, and machine learning. A later analysis re-analyzed previously published TCR beta repertoires from about 730 donors and added high-resolution HLA genotyping to study TCR occurrence patterns. The later analysis used no new phenotypic data to find candidate immune exposures, relying instead on TCR beta sequences and their occurrence across donors. An earlier analysis of more than 450 of the donors used high-throughput TCR beta sequencing to judge whether each TCR beta V gene segment behaved as functional or pseudogenic. Alongside the repertoire data, information on donor age, sex, ethnicity and CMV serostatus was compiled. In a later genetic analysis, genome-wide SNP genotypes for about 55% of the 666 donors were used, and that subset was treated as a discovery cohort. Every discovery cohort repertoire had been produced on one sequencing platform. HLA typing included class I and class II loci at four-digit resolution. Typing coverage differed by locus: A, B, C, DRB1 and DQB1 were typed in roughly 629-630 donors, DQA1 in about 550, DPA1 in nearly 610, and DPB1 in just under 490. Several DR-DQ haplotypes were handled as single units for association and clustering because linkage in the cohort was strong. On average, around 240,000 unique TCR beta nucleotide sequences were sequenced per donor among a few hundred genotyped donors of the cohort, with approximately 18% of those sequences being non-productive. Study-wide findings and limitations: The authors suggested that the approach could potentially be generalized to other disease states and immunological phenotypes. V-gene and J-gene trimming of TCR beta chains was associated with a missense DCLRE1C variant in a later genetic analysis, and the association was replicated in an independent cohort. The classifier was reported to diagnose cytomegalovirus status with high specificity and sensitivity in both the original cohort and the validation cohort. In the study, 150 to 200 TCR beta chains were listed as associated with cytomegalovirus. For the cohort, immune exposure information was limited to CMV serostatus. Compared with the approximately 710-donor mean, donors in an Asian-associated ancestry cluster had fewer N-insertions in productive TCRs, according to a later genetic analysis. Most CMV-associated TCR beta chains appeared to be HLA-restricted in a later analysis, and the HLA associations seemed to be driven largely by CMV exposure. This cohort had only TCR beta chains sequenced, and the lack of alpha or paired-chain data limited which features could be detected. A further reported finding was that TCR beta sequences accurately predicted the HLA-A and HLA-B alleles for most subjects in the first cohort. Several of the top co-occurrence clusters appeared to be linked to parvovirus B19, influenza, CMV and Epstein-Barr virus, according to a later analysis. Compared with equally common non-associated chains, HLA-associated TCR beta chains in a later analysis were more clonally expanded and had lower generation probabilities. Because the 87-base-pair reads could not distinguish some IMGT-functional V segments, including TRBV6-2 and TRBV6-3, those segments were excluded. Roughly uniform sequencing depth across donors was assumed in presence/absence analyses, although this assumption may not hold. Because some donors lacked HLA typing at each locus, the association tests relied only on the typed subset. A later analysis associated about 17,000 TCR beta sequences with specific HLA alleles at a false discovery rate of 0.05. When HLA alleles, especially DR and DQ, strongly co-occurred, attributing TCR associations to individual alleles was difficult. In vitro tests confirmed that a few of the cytomegalovirus-associated TCR beta chains recognize cytomegalovirus antigens. In a later analysis, the rate of TCR association differed among HLA loci, with DRB1 alleles having the most associated TCRs and HLA-C alleles having the fewest. Because counts were too low, about 15 rarely observed V segments, including chromosome 9 orphons, were left out of the earlier analysis of 500 to 750 of the donors. Most TCR sequences were seen in very few donors, while some public TCRs were found in many individuals. Correlated functional status among segregating V segments might reflect linkage disequilibrium, but an unknown experimental factor could not be ruled out. A cluster of highly shared sequence variants was judged likely to represent a technical artifact of the sequencing pipeline. Broadly in line with IMGT annotations, most TCR beta V segments showed up in productive rearrangements about 90% or about 30% of the time in an earlier analysis of some 590 of the donors.

The library was made by the immunoSEQ multiplex PCR assay. The multiplex PCR relied on a mix of 60 forward primers for TCR Vbeta segments and 13 reverse primers for TCR Jbeta segments. The CDR3 region of rearranged TCR beta genes was amplified from genomic DNA by a multiplex PCR assay. On the Illumina HiSeq System, the amplified TCR beta libraries were sequenced as 87-base-pair reads. On the study's bioinformatics: In a later analysis, around 80 million unique TCR beta chains were counted across the roughly 700 repertoires, and roughly 9.9 million of these chains were shared by at least two donors. To remove PCR and sequencing errors, raw reads were error-corrected and collapsed into unique sequences using a nearest-neighbor algorithm that merged closely related sequences. CDR3 sequences were aligned to IMGT reference sequences to assign V, D and J gene segments. For a sequence to be retained, at least a six-nucleotide match to both a V gene segment and a J gene segment was required. A rearrangement counted as productive if the CDR3 had no stop codons and remained in frame with V and J, and every other rearrangement counted as non-productive. Following IMGT convention, CDR3 was defined as the stretch from the second conserved V-encoded cysteine up to the conserved J-encoded phenylalanine. The earlier analysis of about 530 of the donors excluded any sequence lacking an unambiguous match to a single V gene segment. In an earlier analysis of a few hundred of the donors, V segments were called functional above 56.7% productive rearrangements and were called segregating when the between-donor standard deviation exceeded 5%. To diagnose cytomegalovirus status from the catalog of TCR beta chain sequences, a statistical classification framework was built. A later analysis assigned V and J genes by comparing TCR nucleotide sequences with IMGT/GENE-DB human TR gene sequences. The TCRdist pipeline was used in a later analysis to assign CDR3 sequences and most-parsimonious VDJ recombination scenarios. In a later analysis, each TCR beta chain was defined by its CDR3 amino acid sequence together with its V-gene family, and reads lacking a unique V-gene family were excluded. In a later analysis, a few hundred highly shared, low-generation-probability nucleotide sequences were removed to address suspected cross-contamination and a sequencing artifact. For each public chain, a later analysis derived a clonal expansion index from normalized ranks of inferred template counts within each repertoire. In a later analysis, generation probabilities were computed with a VDJ recombination model fitted to out-of-frame rearrangements, and the resulting probabilities were checked against IGoR. Hypergeometric tests were used in a later analysis to score TCR-TCR, TCR-HLA and TCR-CMV co-occurrence, with a repertoire-size bias correction applied to the TCR pairs. False discovery rates were estimated in a later analysis by permuting HLA or CMV assignments 20 times. In a later analysis, co-occurring TCRs were grouped using DBSCAN, with TCRdist sequence similarity added in when clustering inside HLA-allele-positive subsets. Repertoires with fewer than 30,000 or more than 120,000 public chains were left out of co-occurrence clustering, as were about 5 repertoires with anomalous nucleotide sharing. Sourced from immuneACCESS, this table was stored by TCRdb with only in-frame sequences that have V and J called. A share of the clones is absent; for the studies checked, an unresolved V gene accounts for under half, and the remainder has no known explanation. V and J calls and clone size come straight from that table; D and trimming were deduced from the DNA. The table for this sample lists 150,000 to 200,000 clones; about 82% of them were counted only once. The ten largest make up less than 2.5% of the sample.

Taken from the germline V gene, the CDR1 and CDR2 loops are MGHDK and SYGVNS. The junction shows trimming of 5 bases on V and 7 bases on J, plus 12 bases between the germline ends. The CDR3 numbers 13 residues from cysteine through phenylalanine. CDR3 DNA only is kept here, 39 bases in frame from base 1. Comment on this clone: The antigen it binds to is not known. No clone much larger than this one lies a single base away; base qualities are absent.

In total, approximately 690 healthy bone marrow donors made up the cohort. Cohort members were all nominally healthy when sampled, although unrecorded immune exposures were likely present. The donor was CMV seronegative and was included in the group of around 320 seronegative cohort members. A peripheral blood sample was provided by each donor, and peripheral blood mononuclear cells were used for TCR beta sequencing. The Qiagen DNeasy Blood Extraction Kit was used to extract genomic DNA from the blood cell samples. The chain couples TRBV25-1 to TRBJ2-1, and possibly TRBD1, on 6 matching bases. The source is a male donor in good health and CMV-seronegative. Material for sequencing was PBMCs. CDR3 protein: CASSFSGVNEQFF. The base sequence is TGTGCCAGCAGTTTCTCAGGGGTTAATGAGCAGTTCTTC.